Here is one T cell receptor (beta chain) with its context. The data were produced by immunoSEQ multiplex PCR, yet TCRdb's version contains in-frame clones alone and is incomplete. The table has around 310,000 clones, about 88% seen once. Germline values: CDR1 MDHEN, CDR2 SYDVKM. The V gene lost 10 bases and the J gene lost 0 bases, with 16 bases spanning the gap. The CDR3 has 15 amino acids. The entry originates in a study of blood T cell repertoires in COVID-19. Cohort placement rested on clinical history that participants reported themselves. The J gene is TRBJ1-3, the V gene TRBV28; D is unclear. The sample comprised PBMCs or T cells enriched from blood (not recorded which). This TCR was sampled from a woman aged 40 to 50 who had recovered from COVID-19. Here the CDR3 reads CATRRSESSGNTIYF. In nucleotides, the CDR3 is TGTGCCACCCGAAGAAGTGAGAGCTCTGGAAACACCATATATTTT.